The source of this TCR beta chain is a study of T cells after yellow fever vaccination (dated by TCRdb to between 2018 and 2021). About the investigation overall: The SMART-Seq v4 Ultra Low Input RNA kit was used to prepare libraries from fractions with low cell numbers. To track T-cell clones before and after primary and booster YFV17D yellow fever vaccination, bulk TCR alpha and beta repertoires were sequenced longitudinally. Two healthy male donors made up the cohort, one aged 18 to 30 years and the other aged 30 to 40 years. Blood was drawn at multiple timepoints before and after primary and secondary immunization, with bulk PBMC replicates and cell subsets isolated. Study-level results and caveats: A small fraction of clonotypes showed up in both the CD4 and CD8 compartments, probably as a result of convergent recombination. Because only two donors were included in the study, the extent to which the findings can be generalized is limited. Compared with the primary T-cell response, the secondary T-cell response was weaker but faster, peaking on day 5 rather than day 15. Because abundant contaminating clonotypes from the bulk population could be contained in FACS-sorted repertoires, computational filtering was required. Most clones expanded after primary vaccination (almost 97% of CD4 and 88% of CD8) were re-detected after the booster, suggesting that broad memory maintenance occurred.

TCR cDNA was synthesized by 5'RACE template switching, which introduced a universal primer site and unique molecular identifiers. cDNA synthesis was primed from both the TCR alpha and TCR beta constant segments. Library amplification involved two PCR steps, and the second step added sample barcodes and sequencing adapters. Sequencing of the libraries was done on either Illumina HiSeq 2500 (2x100 bp) or NovaSeq (2x150 bp). The study's processing was this. MIGEC was used to demultiplex reads and collapse the reads into UMI consensus sequences, and MiXCR was used for V(D)J alignment. Vaccine-responding clonotypes were identified with edgeR using replicate PBMC samples, with FDR below 0.01 and a log2 fold change above 5 up to day 15 being required. Bulk clonotypes were assigned CD4 or CD8 identity according to which sequenced CD4 or CD8 repertoire held them at higher abundance. The public sequencing data were trimmed at Q25 with fastp and processed into clonotypes with MiXCR by TCRdb, which kept only in-frame beta chains. Records with the same CDR3 protein are collapsed into one entry carrying the most frequent genes and DNA. It is TCRdb's table, rather than the study itself, that gives the V and J calls and clone size. The sample table holds fewer than 150,000 distinct CDR3 sequences, of which more than 6% were seen once. Under 0.85% of the sample comes from the top ten.

At the junction V is shortened by 8 bases and J by 1 base, with 18 bases in between. Reading from cysteine to phenylalanine, the CDR3 counts 15 amino acids. The DNA shown is the 45-base CDR3, in frame from base 1. Taken from the germline V gene, the CDR1 and CDR2 loops are MDHEN and SYDVKM. This clonotype was picked up a small number of times. Its binding antigen is unknown. No qualities accompany the bases; no much larger clone lies one base away. Read against the paper, the sample's treatment or condition label means: live attenuated yellow fever vaccine strain. PBMCs were isolated from peripheral blood using a standard Ficoll-Paque protocol. Dynabeads CD4 and CD8 positive selection kits were used to isolate the CD4 and CD8 T-cell fractions. RNA was extracted with TriZol from bulk PBMCs, CD4 and CD8 fractions, and dextramer-positive and dextramer-negative fractions.

This clonotype originated in a man aged 25 to 45 who received the YFV17D yellow fever vaccine. The sequence links TRBV28 to TRBJ2-7; the D gene is possibly TRBD1 or TRBD2, each agreeing over 6 bases. This sample comprised CD4+ T cells sorted from PBMCs, obtained 5 days after the yellow fever booster vaccination. The DNA reads TGTGCCAGCGTGGTGGGCGGGACATCGTCCTACGAGCAGTACTTC. Its protein product is CASVVGGTSSYEQYF.